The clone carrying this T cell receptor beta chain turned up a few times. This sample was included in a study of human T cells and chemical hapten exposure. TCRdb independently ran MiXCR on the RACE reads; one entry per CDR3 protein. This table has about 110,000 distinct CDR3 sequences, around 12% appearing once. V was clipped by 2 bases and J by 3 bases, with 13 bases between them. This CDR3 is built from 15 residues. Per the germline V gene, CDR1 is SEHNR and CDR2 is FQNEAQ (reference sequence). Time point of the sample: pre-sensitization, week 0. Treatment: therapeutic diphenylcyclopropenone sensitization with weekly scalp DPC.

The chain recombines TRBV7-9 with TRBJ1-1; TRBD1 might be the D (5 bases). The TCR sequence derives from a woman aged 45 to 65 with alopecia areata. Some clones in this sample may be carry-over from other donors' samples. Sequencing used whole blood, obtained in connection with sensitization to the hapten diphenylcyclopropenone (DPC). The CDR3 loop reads CASSLLQTGDTEAFF. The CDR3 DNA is TGTGCCAGCAGCTTACTCCAGACGGGGGACACTGAAGCTTTCTTT.